This T cell receptor beta chain was obtained from a study of blood T cell repertoires in COVID-19. Study in general: Italy, Spain and the United States were the sources of the convalescent and acute COVID-19 samples.

TCRdb keeps only in-frame clones here, not all; method: immunoSEQ multiplex PCR. The sample has about 330,000 clones; just over 85% are singletons. CDR1 is SGDLS and CDR2 is YYNGEE in the germline V gene. The CDR3 has 16 amino acids. Trimming shortened V by 3 bases and J by 0 bases, and 13 bases separated the two germline ends. The study counted Cohort 3 donors as recovered given two negative PCRs, clearance, or symptom resolution. Sequenced sample: PBMCs or T cells enriched from blood (not recorded which). The sequence was collected from a woman aged 18-29 years who had recovered from COVID-19. V usage is TRBV9 and J usage is TRBJ1-3; D perhaps matches TRBD1 (5 bases). The CDR3 here is CASSGPGGGSGNTIYF. DNA for the CDR3: TGTGCCAGCAGCGGCCCCGGGGGGGGCTCTGGAAACACCATATATTTT.